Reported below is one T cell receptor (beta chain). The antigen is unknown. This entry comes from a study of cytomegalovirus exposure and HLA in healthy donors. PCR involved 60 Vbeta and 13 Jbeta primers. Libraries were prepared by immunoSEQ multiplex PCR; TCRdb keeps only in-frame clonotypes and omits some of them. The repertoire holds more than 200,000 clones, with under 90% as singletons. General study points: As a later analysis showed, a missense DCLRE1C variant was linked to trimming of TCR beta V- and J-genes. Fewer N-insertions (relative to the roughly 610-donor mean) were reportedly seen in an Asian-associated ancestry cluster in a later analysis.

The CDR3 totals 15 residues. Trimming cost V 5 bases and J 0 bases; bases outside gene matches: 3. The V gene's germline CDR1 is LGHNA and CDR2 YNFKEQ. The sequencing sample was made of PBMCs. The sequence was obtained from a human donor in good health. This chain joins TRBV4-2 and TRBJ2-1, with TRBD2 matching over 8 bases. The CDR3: CASSDSGNSYNEQFF. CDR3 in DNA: TGTGCCAGCAGCGATAGCGGGAACTCCTACAATGAGCAGTTCTTC.